By share, the clone carrying this T cell receptor (beta chain) counts as medium-sized. The target antigen is unknown. V lost 0 bases and J lost 0; bases outside the gene matches: 12. The CDR3 consists of 18 residues. These data belong to a study of T cells in localized non-small cell lung cancer. TCRdb keeps only in-frame clones here, not all; method: immunoSEQ multiplex PCR. Altogether under 2,000 clones are present, 36% being singletons, with the ten largest covering roughly 7%. Notes on the study in general: Adjacent uninvolved lung tissue had the highest T cell clonality, exceeding tumor. Within adjacent lung there appeared a median 57 of the top 100 tumor clones. Since sequencing was restricted to only one region of the tumor, intratumor heterogeneity remains a possibility. Blood T cell density predicted longer survival; adjacent-lung clonality, shorter.

The chain combines TRBV5-3 with TRBJ2-7, with 7 bases identical to TRBD1. TRBV5-3 counts as an open reading frame of uncertain function. The sequence derives from a female donor at least 60 years old with stage II squamous cell lung carcinoma. Sequences were derived from lung tumor tissue, sampled before any cancer treatment. The CDR3 region is CARSLALEEGQISYEQYF. CDR3 nucleotide sequence: TGTGCCAGAAGCTTGGCTCTGGAAGAGGGACAGATCTCCTACGAGCAGTACTTC.